The 13 T cell receptor beta chains below all came from one sample that was sequenced in a study of blood T cell repertoires in COVID-19. Using immunoSEQ multiplex PCR, the repertoire was profiled, and TCRdb retains in-frame clones only, with some absent. The sample yields under 300,000 clones, about 91% seen once. The sample consisted of PBMCs or T cells enriched from blood (not recorded which). These TCRs come from a human donor in a cohort exposed to, infected with or recovered from COVID-19 (not recorded which). The donor label of this sample is uncertain.

V usage is TRBV30 and J usage is TRBJ1-2, with TRBD1 identical over 8 bases. Trimming took 1 base from V and 1 from J; bases not matched to a gene: 8. CDR1 is GTSNPN and CDR2 is SVGIG in the germline V gene (reference sequence). The CDR3 sequence is 16 residues long. The CDR3 sequence is CAWSDPDRVLNYGYTF. CDR3 nucleotide sequence: TGTGCCTGGAGTGACCCGGACAGGGTACTTAACTATGGCTACACCTTC.

The V and J genes are TRBV11-2 and TRBJ2-7, with a tentative D call TRBD2 (5 bases). Deletions cut 5 bases from V and 7 bases from J, with 12 bases between. This CDR3 is 12 amino acids long. Germline lookup yields CDR1 SGHAT and CDR2 FQNNGV. The CDR3 nucleotides are TGTGCCAGCAGCAGCCCCTCGGGAGAGCAGTACTTC. Residues: CASSSPSGEQYF.

V gene TRBV30 combines with J gene TRBJ1-3; D might be TRBD1 (6 bases). This CDR3 is 15 amino acids long. Germline V gene lookup returns CDR1 GTSNPN and CDR2 SVGIG (reference sequence). Trimming left V 0 bases short and J 2 bases short, with 11 bases between. Here the CDR3 reads CAWSVRGGAGNTIYF. In DNA form, the CDR3 reads TGTGCCTGGAGTGTACGGGGGGGCGCTGGAAACACCATATATTTT.

The chain recombines TRBV6-5 with TRBJ1-1; 8 bases are a match to TRBD1. V was pared by 0 bases and J by 4 bases, with 7 bases of the junction left unmatched. The CDR3 is 16 amino acids. Per the germline V gene, CDR1 is MNHEY and CDR2 is SVGAGI. The CDR3 nucleotides read TGTGCCAGCAGTTACTCAGGACAGGGAGCTCGCACTGAAGCTTTCTTT. Translating gives CASSYSGQGARTEAFF.

The rearrangement uses TRBV13 and TRBJ2-7; the D is unclear. CDR3 length: 13 amino acids. Trimming cost V 5 bases and J 0 bases, with 8 bases left between them. From germline, CDR1 is PRHDT and CDR2 FYEKMQ (reference sequence). The CDR3 here is CASSPRSSYEQYF. The CDR3 DNA is TGTGCCAGCAGCCCTAGGAGCTCCTACGAGCAGTACTTC.

This clone appeared a single time. The rearrangement uses TRBV18 and TRBJ1-5; TRBD1 aligns across 7 bases. V trimming: 5 bases; J trimming: 3 bases; junction bases outside the gene matches: 7. This CDR3 region has 15 residues. CDR1 and CDR2 from the germline V gene are KGHSH and LQKENI. This CDR3 is CASSRDRVDNQPQHF. Written as DNA, the CDR3 is TGTGCCAGCTCAAGAGACAGGGTTGACAATCAGCCCCAGCATTTT.

V usage is TRBV4-1 and J usage is TRBJ1-4; no definite D call. V dropped 0 bases and J dropped 3 bases, with 11 bases sitting between them. Germline V lookup: CDR1 MGHRA, CDR2 YSYEKL. This CDR3 spans 16 amino acids. The CDR3 is CASSQDPGMANEKLFF. CDR3 nucleotides: TGCGCCAGCAGCCAAGATCCGGGTATGGCTAATGAAAAACTGTTTTTT.

Comments on this clone: One end of the junction fails to match germline, which may point to a read error. The CDR3 is CASSRTATQYF. CDR3 bases: TGTGCCAGCAGTAGGACAGCTACGCAGTATTTT. This chain joins TRBV12-3 or TRBV12-4 and TRBJ2-3, with a possible D match to TRBD1 (6 bases). The CDR3 consists of 11 residues.

The chain carries TRBV7-8 and TRBJ1-3, with D possibly TRBD1 on 5 matching bases. This CDR3 region has 17 residues. The V gene lost 1 base and the J gene lost 4 bases, with 17 bases spanning the gap. Germline V lookup: CDR1 SGHVS, CDR2 FQNEAQ. Here the CDR3 reads CASSLEAGPALGNTIYF. CDR3 DNA: TGTGCCAGCAGCTTAGAAGCGGGGCCGGCGCTCGGAAACACCATATATTTT.

V usage is TRBV5-8 and J usage is TRBJ2-3, with TRBD2 matching 8 bases. Germline V gives CDR1 SGHTS, CDR2 YDEGEE. The V segment lost 0 bases and the J segment 2 bases; nucleotides outside the gene matches: 8. The CDR3 sequence is 17 residues long. This chain's CDR3 is CASSLDNLAGFTDTQYF. The CDR3 DNA reads as TGTGCCAGCAGCTTGGATAATTTAGCGGGGTTCACAGATACGCAGTATTTT.

The chain uses TRBV10-2 and TRBJ1-4; weak D call: TRBD1 (5 bases). The CDR3 loop spans 17 amino acids. Deletions cut 2 bases from V and 4 bases from J, with 17 bases between. Per germline, CDR1 WSHSY and CDR2 SAAADI. CDR3 loop: CASSEPSPGRGNEKLFF. CDR3 nucleotides: TGCGCCAGCAGTGAGCCGTCCCCAGGGAGGGGTAATGAAAAACTGTTTTTT.

V is TRBV10-3 and J is TRBJ2-4, with TRBD1 matching over 12 bases. Germline V gene sequence: CDR1 ENHRY, CDR2 SYGVKD. The CDR3 extends over 14 amino acids. The trim removed 6 bases at V and 8 bases at J, leaving 5 bases unmatched. The CDR3 region is CAIRGDRGQDIQYF. CDR3 nucleotide sequence: TGTGCCATCAGGGGGGACAGGGGGCAGGACATTCAGTACTTC.

The J gene is TRBJ1-1, the V gene TRBV6-5; no reliable D call. V was clipped by 4 bases and J by 9 bases, with 18 bases between them. CDR3 size: 14 residues. Germline V gene data show CDR1 as MNHEY and CDR2 as SVGAGI. In DNA, the CDR3 is TGTGCCAGCAGTTCAGACATGGGAGGAGTCCAAGCTTTCTTT. Protein sequence: CASSSDMGGVQAFF.